This entry lists 19 T cell receptor beta chains sequenced from one sample in a study of cytomegalovirus exposure and HLA in healthy donors. PCR amplification relied on 60 Vbeta primers (plus 13 Jbeta primers). Repertoires were generated with immunoSEQ multiplex PCR, while TCRdb's copy carries only in-frame clones and drops some. The profile shows 70,000 to 95,000 clones, almost 85% of them singletons. The sequenced sample was PBMCs. These receptor sequences come from a woman younger than 35 in good health and CMV-seropositive.

The chain couples TRBV5-1 to TRBJ1-4; D might be TRBD1 (6 bases). The V gene lost 4 bases and the J gene lost 8 bases, with 18 bases spanning the gap. Per germline, CDR1 SGHRS and CDR2 YFSETQ. This CDR3 is 15 amino acids long. This chain's CDR3 is CASSRLDSESEKLFF. DNA of the CDR3: TGCGCCAGCAGCCGGTTGGACAGCGAAAGCGAAAAACTGTTTTTT.

The chain recombines TRBV5-1 with TRBJ2-3; TRBD1 agrees at 9 bases. This CDR3 spans 17 amino acids. Trimming removed 1 base from V and 4 bases from J; junction bases left unmatched: 10. Germline values: CDR1 SGHRS, CDR2 YFSETQ. The CDR3 bases are TGCGCCAGCAGCTTGATCCCTGGGACAGGGCATGCAGATACGCAGTATTTT. It encodes CASSLIPGTGHADTQYF.

The CDR3 reads CASSQEGRSSGNTIYF. CDR3 nucleotides: TGCGCCAGCAGCCAAGAGGGGCGGAGCTCTGGAAACACCATATATTTT. This chain uses TRBV4-1 with TRBJ1-3; D might be TRBD1 (5 bases). The V gene lost 0 bases and the J gene lost 0 bases, with 9 bases spanning the gap. The CDR3 is made up of 16 amino acids. Germline V gene sequence: CDR1 MGHRA, CDR2 YSYEKL.

As concerns this clone: At one boundary the junction diverges from the germline segment, which might be a read error. This chain links TRBV2 with TRBJ2-7; 8 positions agree with TRBD2. This CDR3 is built from 15 residues. The germline V gene has CDR1 SNHLY and CDR2 FYNNEI. CDR3 loop: CASREAGVGSYEQYF. The CDR3, as DNA: TGTGCCAGCAGGGAAGCGGGAGTAGGTTCCTACGAGCAGTACTTC.

This sequence joins TRBV28 and TRBJ1-5, with TRBD1 matching 8 bases. The CDR3 covers 14 residues. J was trimmed by 6 bases and V by 5 bases; bases with no gene match: 6. The germline gives CDR1 MDHEN, CDR2 SYDVKM. The CDR3 nucleotides read TGTGCCAGCAGTCCGAGGACAGGGTTTCAGCCCCAGCATTTT. This translates into CASSPRTGFQPQHF.

The chain recombines TRBV4-2 with TRBJ2-1; 7 bases are a match to TRBD2. CDR3 size: 16 residues. CDR1 and CDR2 (germline): LGHNA, YNFKEQ. With 3 bases clipped from V and 4 bases from J, the junction kept 9 bases outside the gene matches. CDR3 loop: CASSHPVLADYNEQFF. The CDR3 DNA reads as TGTGCCAGCAGCCATCCGGTCCTAGCGGATTACAATGAGCAGTTCTTC.

This chain links TRBV4-2 with TRBJ1-5; TRBD1 matches at 7 bases. The CDR3 consists of 14 residues. V was pared by 6 bases and J by 5 bases, with 7 bases of the junction left unmatched. Per the germline V gene, CDR1 is LGHNA and CDR2 is YNFKEQ. As DNA, the CDR3 is TGTGCCAGCAGGGGAGAAACAGGGGATCAGCCCCAGCATTTT. Translating gives CASRGETGDQPQHF.

The V call is TRBV6-1, the J call TRBJ2-3, with 11 bases that match TRBD1. V shed 4 bases and J 8 bases; nucleotides not matched to a gene: 2. This CDR3 has 13 residues. Looked up from germline, CDR1 is MNHNS and CDR2 is SASEGT. The CDR3 sequence: CASSGTGGTTQYF. The DNA of the CDR3 is TGTGCCAGCAGTGGGACAGGGGGCACTACGCAGTATTTT.

The J gene is TRBJ1-1, the V gene TRBV10-3, with 8 bases lining up with TRBD1. The germline V gene encodes CDR1 ENHRY and CDR2 SYGVKD. The trim removed 2 bases at V and 2 bases at J, leaving 7 bases unmatched. The CDR3 is 16 amino acids. The CDR3 protein is CAISEGQGAPNTEAFF. As DNA, the CDR3 is TGTGCCATCAGTGAGGGCCAGGGGGCCCCTAACACTGAAGCTTTCTTT.

The chain has TRBV7-9 and TRBJ2-1, with a weak D call TRBD2 (6 bases). There are 14 residues in the CDR3. Per germline, CDR1 SEHNR and CDR2 FQNEAQ (reference sequence). V gave up 5 bases and J gave up 6 bases, with 14 bases separating them. This CDR3 reads CASSVAGSTNEQFF. DNA of the CDR3: TGTGCCAGCAGCGTGGCGGGAAGTACCAATGAGCAGTTCTTC.

V is TRBV2 and J is TRBJ1-1; TRBD1 might be the D (5 bases). Per the germline V gene, CDR1 is SNHLY and CDR2 is FYNNEI. This CDR3 has 14 residues. Trimming stripped 6 bases from V and 2 bases from J, with 13 bases between. The CDR3 is CASRFGGGNTEAFF. The DNA for the CDR3 is TGTGCCAGCAGATTCGGGGGGGGTAACACTGAAGCTTTCTTT. The whole variable domain, filled in from reference TRBV2 and TRBJ1-1, reads EPEVTQTPSHQVTQMGQEVILRCVPISNHLYFYWYRQILGQKVEFLVSFYNNEISEKSEIFDDQFSVERPDGSNFTLKIRSTKLEDSAMYFCASRFGGGNTEAFFGQGTRLTVV.

By sample share, this clone is medium-sized. V and J are TRBV5-4 and TRBJ1-6; D is possibly TRBD1 (6 bases). V lost 0 bases to trimming and J lost 10 bases, with 14 bases between them. CDR3 length equals 15 residues. Germline lookup yields CDR1 SGHNT and CDR2 YYREEE (reference sequence). CDR3 coding DNA: TGTGCCAGCAGCTTGGAAAAGGGGGTCGGGTCACCCCTCCACTTT. Translated: CASSLEKGVGSPLHF.

The rearrangement joins TRBV5-1 to TRBJ2-5; 10 bases are shared with TRBD1. This CDR3 comprises 15 residues. From germline, CDR1 is SGHRS and CDR2 YFSETQ. V dropped 4 bases and J dropped 2; count of bases not matched to a gene: 5. The CDR3 sequence is CASSPDRGPQETQYF. The CDR3 DNA reads as TGCGCCAGCAGCCCAGACAGGGGGCCACAAGAGACCCAGTACTTC.

This sequence joins TRBV6-6 and TRBJ2-5, with D perhaps matching TRBD1 (5 bases). The germline V gene encodes CDR1 MNHNY and CDR2 SVGAGI (reference sequence). V was cut by 6 bases and J by 1 base, with 9 bases left in between. The CDR3 contains 13 residues. CDR3 protein: CASRLDSQETQYF. DNA for the CDR3: TGTGCCAGCAGGCTCGACAGCCAAGAGACCCAGTACTTC.

The chain links TRBV4-2 to TRBJ2-3, with 12 nucleotides matching TRBD2. CDR1 and CDR2 from the germline V gene are LGHNA and YNFKEQ. With V trimmed by 4 bases and J by 2 bases, 4 bases remained unmatched. The CDR3 is 16 residues long. In nucleotides, the CDR3 is TGTGCCAGCAGCCGGGGACTAGCGGGTAACACAGATACGCAGTATTTT. This gives the protein CASSRGLAGNTDTQYF.

V is TRBV6-1 and J is TRBJ1-1; D call uncertain. Germline CDR1 and CDR2: MNHNS and SASEGT. V was clipped by 4 bases and J by 2 bases, with 8 bases between them. The CDR3 is 13 residues long. This chain's CDR3 is CASSAQTNTEAFF. The CDR3 nucleotides are TGTGCCAGCAGTGCCCAGACTAACACTGAAGCTTTCTTT.

The chain recombines TRBV5-1 with TRBJ2-2; D gene unclear. The CDR3 consists of 14 residues. CDR1 SGHRS and CDR2 YFSETQ come from the germline V gene. Trimming pared 1 base from V and 4 bases from J, leaving 8 bases between. For the CDR3, the DNA is TGCGCCAGCAGCTTGCAGGCCGGCACCGGGGAGCTGTTTTTT. Its protein product is CASSLQAGTGELFF.

The chain recombines TRBV4-2 with TRBJ2-7; D may be TRBD2 (5 bases). The V and J ends lost 0 bases and 3 bases respectively, with 15 bases between them. CDR3 length: 16 residues. The germline CDR1 and CDR2 sequences are LGHNA and YNFKEQ. CDR3 loop: CASSQDSGDTVYEQYF. For the CDR3, the DNA is TGTGCCAGCAGCCAAGATTCCGGGGATACGGTCTACGAGCAGTACTTC.

The chain joins TRBV7-8 to TRBJ2-3, with TRBD2 matching 12 bases. CDR1 SGHVS and CDR2 FQNEAQ come from the germline V gene. The CDR3 contains 17 residues. Trimming cost V 5 bases and J 2 bases; bases outside gene matches: 8. The CDR3 DNA is TGTGCCAGCAGCCCTTTCTGGACTAGCGGGAACACAGATACGCAGTATTTT. Its protein product is CASSPFWTSGNTDTQYF.